This entry describes one T cell receptor beta chain. The antigen remains unidentified. CDR3 length: 15 amino acids. Germline CDR1 and CDR2: SGHTA and FQGNSA. The sample is drawn from a study of T cell repertoires in cytomegalovirus infection. Study results and limitations: HLA-C-restricted TCR beta clonotypes specific for CMV led the ex vivo response. Cumulative frequency (of public TCR beta family members) identified carriers of CMV plus the relevant HLA.

TCRdb redid the calling of the reads with MiXCR, one entry per CDR3 protein. The sample carries some 440,000 distinct CDR3 sequences, around 32% recorded once. The origin of this receptor is a human donor in good health (CMV status not recorded). Some clones in this sample may be carry-over from other donors' samples. The genes are TRBV7-2 and TRBJ2-5; 8 bases are shared with TRBD2. The sample taken for sequencing was PBMCs. The CDR3: CSISPRTSYQETQYF. The CDR3 region has the DNA TGTTCCATCAGCCCGAGGACTAGCTACCAAGAGACCCAGTACTTC.